The 24 T cell receptor beta chains reported below all come from one sample, sequenced in a study of CD8 T cells in Susac syndrome. RNA, at roughly 0.5 to 1 ug, was reverse transcribed with random hexamers. TCRdb passed the immunoSEQ multiplex PCR reads through MiXCR, listing each CDR3 protein once. The table shows 160,000 or so distinct CDR3 sequences, with about 90% occurring only once. The sequencing input was CD4+ T cells from PBMCs. The receptors here all came from a human donor in good health.

CDR3 sequence (DNA): TGTGCCAGCAGCTCCCACACGTTAGGGACCAATGAGCAGTTCTTC. Its protein product is CASSSHTLGTNEQFF. The V and J genes are TRBV3-1 and TRBJ2-1; D assignment may be TRBD1 or TRBD2 (5 bases each). The CDR3 loop spans 15 amino acids. Germline V gene lookup returns CDR1 LGHDT and CDR2 YNNKEL (reference sequence). V was cut by 5 bases and J by 6 bases, with 17 bases left in between.

CDR3 sequence reads: CASTPRTGTSGANVLTF. In DNA form, the CDR3 reads TGTGCCAGCACCCCTAGGACAGGCACCTCTGGGGCCAACGTCCTGACTTTC. V gene TRBV28 combines with J gene TRBJ2-6; the match to TRBD1 covers 7 bases. This CDR3 spans 17 amino acids. Germline CDR1 reads MDHEN; CDR2 reads SYDVKM. Trimming cost V 7 bases and J 0 bases; bases outside gene matches: 9.

The chain has TRBV28 and TRBJ2-7; perhaps TRBD2 as D (5 bases). V was pared by 5 bases and J by 6 bases, with 14 bases between. Germline V gives CDR1 MDHEN, CDR2 SYDVKM. The CDR3 covers 13 residues. The CDR3 DNA follows: TGTGCCAGCAGTCCTGGACTCACCACCGAGCAGTACTTC. It translates to CASSPGLTTEQYF. Variable domain in full (rest from reference TRBV28 and TRBJ2-7): DVKVTQSSRYLVKRTGEKVFLECVQDMDHENMFWYRQDPGLGLRLIYFSYDVKMKEKGDIPEGYSVSREKKERFSLILESASTNQTSMYLCASSPGLTTEQYFGPGTRLTVT.

This clonotype was counted a single time. The chain has TRBV21-1 and TRBJ2-7; the DNA was not compared with TRBD1, the D call given in the table. TRBV21-1 constitutes a pseudogene. The CDR3 extends over 16 amino acids. The CDR3 protein is CASSKPLDSSSYEQYF. The CDR3 coding sequence is TGTGCCAGCAGCAAACCCCTGGACAGCAGCTCCTACGAGCAGTACTTC.

The CDR3 DNA reads TGTGCCAGCAGCCCACTAGCGGGACCATCCTACGAGCAGTACTTC. This translates into CASSPLAGPSYEQYF. The chain employs TRBV5-4 and TRBJ2-7; 10 bases align to TRBD2. After removal of 4 bases from V and 1 base from J, the junction contained 5 bases not matched to a gene. CDR1 and CDR2 from the germline V gene are SGHNT and YYREEE (reference sequence). This CDR3 has 15 amino acids.

The DNA of the CDR3 is TGTGCCTGGAGTTTCCGTTTAGGGGCGATAAGCGATCAGCCCCAGCATTTT. This gives the protein CAWSFRLGAISDQPQHF. The chain is built from TRBV30 and TRBJ1-5; tentatively, D is TRBD1 (5 bases). The V and J ends lost 2 bases and 5 bases respectively, with 22 bases between them. The CDR3 spans 17 residues. Germline-derived CDR1 and CDR2 are GTSNPN and SVGIG (reference sequence). The full variable domain, rest sourced from reference TRBV30 and TRBJ1-5, is SQTIHQWPATLVQPVGSPLSLECTVEGTSNPNLYWYRQAAGRGLQLLFYSVGIGQISSEVPQNLSASRPQDRQFILSSKKLLLSDSGFYLCAWSFRLGAISDQPQHFGDGTRLSIL.

The rearrangement joins TRBV6-2 or TRBV6-3 to TRBJ1-5, with D perhaps TRBD1 (5 bases). Per the germline V gene, CDR1 is MNHEY and CDR2 is SVGEGT. The germline V and J ends were trimmed by 7 bases and 2 bases, with 12 bases remaining between them. The CDR3 spans 14 residues. CDR3 loop: CASIGANGNQPQHF. The CDR3 DNA reads TGTGCCAGCATAGGGGCGAACGGCAATCAGCCCCAGCATTTT.

The chain is built from TRBV6-5 and TRBJ2-6, with TRBD2 identical over 8 bases. Germline V gene data show CDR1 as MNHEY and CDR2 as SVGAGI. V shed 4 bases and J 1 base; nucleotides not matched to a gene: 6. The CDR3 is made up of 17 amino acids. The CDR3 DNA sequence: TGTGCCAGCAGTTCCCCGGGGGGGGCATCTGGGGCCAACGTCCTGACTTTC. Encoded protein: CASSSPGGASGANVLTF.

This clonotype has only one observation. The chain joins TRBV7-9 to TRBJ1-1; D is unresolved. The CDR3 spans 14 residues. The germline gives CDR1 SEHNR, CDR2 FQNEAQ (reference sequence). Trimming took 5 bases from V and 9 from J, leaving 19 bases between them. CDR3 nucleotide sequence: TGTGCCAGCAGCCTATTTGACGAGGCCGGACAAGCTTTCTTT. It is translated as CASSLFDEAGQAFF.

This clonotype was recorded once. V usage is TRBV19 and J usage is TRBJ1-5; D might be TRBD1 (6 bases). The germline CDR1 and CDR2 sequences are LNHDA and SQIVND (reference sequence). The CDR3 has 17 residues. Trimming removed 5 bases at V and 4 bases at J, with 21 bases between. The CDR3 spells CASSVEQGSLVNQPQHF. CDR3 sequence (DNA): TGTGCCAGTAGTGTGGAACAGGGTTCCCTAGTTAATCAGCCCCAGCATTTT.

V gene TRBV29-1 combines with J gene TRBJ2-2; 11 bases are a match to TRBD2. The CDR3 spans 13 residues. The ends lost 7 bases at V and 7 bases at J; junction bases unmatched: 5. Germline V gene data show CDR1 as SQVTM and CDR2 as ANQGSEA. DNA of the CDR3: TGCAGCGCGACTAGCGGGAAAGTCGGGGAGCTGTTTTTT. Residues: CSATSGKVGELFF.

The chain is built from TRBV29-1 and TRBJ2-6; TRBD1 matches at 8 bases. The CDR3 loop spans 16 amino acids. The V segment lost 4 bases and the J segment 0 bases; nucleotides outside the gene matches: 5. Germline CDR1 SQVTM, CDR2 ANQGSEA. CDR3 coding DNA: TGCAGCGTTGCGTCCGGACAGGGCTCTGGGGCCAACGTCCTGACTTTC. Translating gives CSVASGQGSGANVLTF.

The rearrangement uses TRBV19 and TRBJ2-5; D is unclear. Trimming took off 3 bases at V and 5 bases at J, with 13 bases between the two ends. This CDR3 contains 14 residues. Germline V CDR1 and CDR2: LNHDA, SQIVND (reference sequence). DNA for the CDR3: TGTGCCAGTAGTATCCGGAACGGAGAGGAGACCCAGTACTTC. Translation: CASSIRNGEETQYF.

This clonotype was recorded once. The chain couples TRBV6-4 to TRBJ2-3, with D unclear. Germline values: CDR1 MRHNA, CDR2 SNTAGT. This CDR3 comprises 12 residues. V shed 6 bases and J shed 2 bases, with 6 bases lying between them. For the CDR3, the DNA is TGTGCCAGCAGGGACCTCACAGATACGCAGTATTTT. This codes for CASRDLTDTQYF.

The rearrangement joins TRBV6-4 to TRBJ2-1, with 9 bases fitting TRBD2. This CDR3 has 14 residues. From germline, CDR1 is MRHNA and CDR2 SNTAGT. V shed 3 bases, J shed 3 bases, and the junction held 0 bases outside the gene matches. The CDR3 nucleotides read TGTGCCAGCAGTGAGCGGGAGGGCTACAATGAGCAGTTCTTC. It specifies CASSEREGYNEQFF.

This clonotype was detected only once. The gene calls are TRBV3-1 and TRBJ2-5, with unresolved D. The V gene's germline CDR1 is LGHDT and CDR2 YNNKEL (reference sequence). The CDR3 sequence is 12 residues long. Trimming pared 2 bases from V and 13 bases from J, leaving 14 bases between. In nucleotides, the CDR3 is TGTGCCAGCAGCCAAAGAGTTGGGCCCCTGTACTTC. It codes for CASSQRVGPLYF.

V usage is TRBV3-1 and J usage is TRBJ2-7; TRBD1 agrees at 10 bases. The V gene end was trimmed by 8 bases and the J gene end by 3 bases; junction bases not matched to a gene: 4. The CDR3 has 13 residues. Per the germline V gene, CDR1 is LGHDT and CDR2 is YNNKEL (reference sequence). The chain's CDR3 is CASARDRGYEQYF. The CDR3 bases are TGTGCCAGCGCCCGGGACAGGGGCTACGAGCAGTACTTC.

V gene TRBV7-9 combines with J gene TRBJ1-2; D not resolved. This CDR3 is built from 12 residues. CDR1 and CDR2 (germline): SEHNR, FQNEAQ (reference sequence). Trimming cost V 8 bases and J 0 bases, with 7 bases left between them. The CDR3 DNA sequence: TGTGCCAGCGGAGGTCCTAACTATGGCTACACCTTC. It encodes CASGGPNYGYTF.

J is TRBJ1-2 and V is TRBV3-1; D possibly corresponds to TRBD1 (5 bases). CDR1 is LGHDT, CDR2 YNNKEL, per germline (reference sequence). V lost 5 bases, J lost 3 bases, and 13 bases lay in between. CDR3 size: 14 residues. CDR3 DNA: TGTGCCAGCAGCTTTAGACAGCCTGACTATGGCTACACCTTC. Its translation: CASSFRQPDYGYTF.

The chain employs TRBV30 and TRBJ2-5; 9 nucleotides line up with TRBD2. Germline V gene sequence: CDR1 GTSNPN, CDR2 SVGIG (reference sequence). CDR3 length equals 15 residues. After removal of 2 bases from V and 2 bases from J, the junction contained 6 bases not matched to a gene. The CDR3 is CAWSIAGAGQETQYF. The CDR3 DNA reads TGTGCCTGGAGTATAGCGGGAGCGGGTCAAGAGACCCAGTACTTC.

The chain carries TRBV20-1 and TRBJ2-3; D unresolved. This CDR3 is built from 15 residues. Per the germline V gene, CDR1 is DFQATT and CDR2 is SNEGSKA (reference sequence). With 3 bases removed from V and 4 bases from J, the gap between germline ends came to 17 bases. CDR3 protein: CSASNPSRTADTQYF. The CDR3 DNA follows: TGCAGTGCTAGCAACCCTTCCCGAACGGCAGATACGCAGTATTTT.

This chain joins TRBV10-1 and TRBJ2-5, with 7 bases that match TRBD2. Germline loops: CDR1 WNHNN, CDR2 SYGVQD (reference sequence). With V trimmed by 3 bases and J by 3 bases, 7 bases remained unmatched. The CDR3 runs to 15 residues. The CDR3 loop reads CASSDISSGKETQYF. CDR3 in DNA: TGCGCCAGCAGTGACATCTCCAGCGGGAAAGAGACCCAGTACTTC.

This sequence joins TRBV5-1 and TRBJ2-1; 10 bases line up with TRBD1. Germline values: CDR1 SGHRS, CDR2 YFSETQ. Germline trimming cut 4 bases from V and 8 bases from J; bases unmatched to any gene: 9. This CDR3 spans 15 amino acids. The DNA of the CDR3 is TGCGCCAGCAGCACCCGGGGGACAGGGGAGGATGAGCAGTTCTTC. It encodes CASSTRGTGEDEQFF.

V usage is TRBV30 and J usage is TRBJ2-7; D is unresolved. The CDR3 has 10 amino acids. Trimming pared 5 bases from V and 2 bases from J, leaving 4 bases between. Per germline, CDR1 GTSNPN and CDR2 SVGIG (reference sequence). The chain's CDR3 is CAWGAYEQYF. The CDR3 DNA follows: TGTGCCTGGGGGGCCTACGAGCAGTACTTC.